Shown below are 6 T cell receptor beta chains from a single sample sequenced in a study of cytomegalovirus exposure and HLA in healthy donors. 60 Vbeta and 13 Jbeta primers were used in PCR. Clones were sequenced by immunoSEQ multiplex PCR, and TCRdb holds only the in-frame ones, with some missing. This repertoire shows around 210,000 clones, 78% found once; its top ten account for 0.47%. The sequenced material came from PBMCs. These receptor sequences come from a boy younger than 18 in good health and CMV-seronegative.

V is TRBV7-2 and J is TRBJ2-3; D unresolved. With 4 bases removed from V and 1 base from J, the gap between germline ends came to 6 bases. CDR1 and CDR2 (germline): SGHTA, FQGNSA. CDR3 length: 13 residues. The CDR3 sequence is CASSSRGTDTQYF. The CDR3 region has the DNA TGTGCCAGCAGCTCCCGAGGCACAGATACGCAGTATTTT.

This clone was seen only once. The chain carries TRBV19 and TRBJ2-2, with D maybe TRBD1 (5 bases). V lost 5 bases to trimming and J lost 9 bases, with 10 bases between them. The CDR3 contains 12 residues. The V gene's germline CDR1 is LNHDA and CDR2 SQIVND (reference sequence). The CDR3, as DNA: TGTGCCAGTAGTCTGCGGACATGGGAGCTGTTTTTT. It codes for CASSLRTWELFF.

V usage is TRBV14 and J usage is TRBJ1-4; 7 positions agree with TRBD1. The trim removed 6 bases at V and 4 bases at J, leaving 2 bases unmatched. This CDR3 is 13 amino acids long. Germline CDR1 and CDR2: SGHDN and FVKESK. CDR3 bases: TGTGCCAGCAGGAACAGGGGTAATGAAAAACTGTTTTTT. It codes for CASRNRGNEKLFF. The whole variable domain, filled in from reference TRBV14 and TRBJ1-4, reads EAGVTQFPSHSVIEKGQTVTLRCDPISGHDNLYWYRRVMGKEIKFLLHFVKESKQDESGMPNNRFLAERTGGTYSTLKVQPAELEDSGVYFCASRNRGNEKLFFGSGTQLSVL.

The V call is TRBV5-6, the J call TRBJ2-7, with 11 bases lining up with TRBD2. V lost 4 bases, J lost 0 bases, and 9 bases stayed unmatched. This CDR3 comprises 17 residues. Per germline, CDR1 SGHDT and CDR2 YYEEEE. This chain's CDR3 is CASSLDRLAGFSYEQYF. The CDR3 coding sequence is TGTGCCAGCAGCCTTGACCGACTAGCGGGATTCTCCTACGAGCAGTACTTC.

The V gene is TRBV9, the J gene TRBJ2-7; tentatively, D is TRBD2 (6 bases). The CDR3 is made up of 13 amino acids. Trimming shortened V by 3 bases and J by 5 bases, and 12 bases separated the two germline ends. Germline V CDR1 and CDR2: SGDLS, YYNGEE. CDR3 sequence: CASSATSSHEQYF. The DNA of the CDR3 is TGTGCCAGCAGCGCGACTAGTTCCCACGAGCAGTACTTC. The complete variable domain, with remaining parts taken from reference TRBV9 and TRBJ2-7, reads DSGVTQTPKHLITATGQRVTLRCSPRSGDLSVYWYQQSLDQGLQFLIQYYNGEERAKGNILERFSAQQFPDLHSELNLSSLELGDSALYFCASSATSSHEQYFGPGTRLTVT.

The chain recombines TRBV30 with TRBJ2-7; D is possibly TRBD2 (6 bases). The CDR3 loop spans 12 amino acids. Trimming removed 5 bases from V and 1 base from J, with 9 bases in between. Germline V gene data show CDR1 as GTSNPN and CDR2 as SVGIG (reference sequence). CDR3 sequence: CAWSGLSYEQYF. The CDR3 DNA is TGTGCCTGGTCAGGACTATCCTACGAGCAGTACTTC.